This T cell receptor (beta chain) was sequenced for a study of CD8 T cells in ankylosing spondylitis. Study outcomes and limitations: Clones linked with disease were CD8+ and fairly uncommon in the peripheral blood.

Generation of TCR beta libraries employed quantitative 5'-RACE incorporating molecular barcodes. A single record per CDR3 protein comes from TCRdb applying MiXCR to the 5' RACE reads. The sample lists fewer than 250,000 distinct CDR3 sequences, roughly 32% occurring once. About this clonotype itself: What it binds is not known.

The germline CDR1 and CDR2 sequences are MNHEY and SVGAGI. Trimming cost V 2 bases and J 2 bases; bases outside gene matches: 9. The CDR3 is 17 amino acids. The source is a male donor with ankylosing spondylitis or in good health (not recorded which). The rearrangement joins TRBV6-5 to TRBJ2-3; 8 bases are a match to TRBD2. The sequencing sample was made of blood, either unsorted or a sorted T cell fraction (not recorded which). The CDR3 loop reads CASSYKVGGGDTDTQYF. CDR3 bases: TGTGCCAGCAGTTACAAGGTCGGGGGGGGAGACACAGATACGCAGTATTTT.